This T cell receptor (beta chain) was sequenced for a study of T cells after yellow fever vaccination. MiXCR, applied by TCRdb to the 5' RACE reads, yields one record per CDR3 protein. The sample lists approximately 450,000 distinct CDR3 sequences; around 19% were seen once. V gave up 6 bases and J gave up 10 bases; unmatched junction bases: 10. Germline CDR1 MNHEY, CDR2 SVGAGI. The CDR3 sequence is 15 residues long. The gene calls are TRBV6-5 and TRBJ2-1, with 12 bases matching TRBD2. The sequenced sample was PBMCs, obtained before the yellow fever booster vaccination. This receptor was obtained from a man between 18 and 35 years old who received the YFV17D yellow fever vaccine. CDR3 residues: CASSRGLAGSLEQFF. CDR3 DNA: TGTGCCAGCAGCCGCGGACTAGCGGGGTCTCTGGAGCAGTTCTTC.